This T cell receptor (beta chain) was sequenced during a study of identical twins. TCRdb reprocessed the 5' RACE reads via MiXCR and lists one record per CDR3 protein. This sample has nearly 900,000 distinct CDR3 sequences, with 9% to 15% found just once. Study-wide results and limits: Partial confounding of zero-insertion analyses by invariant MAIT and iNKT cells was possible.

V dropped 1 base and J dropped 0 bases, with 13 bases sitting between them. The CDR3 runs to 17 residues. CDR1 is SGHVS, CDR2 FQNEAQ, per germline. With regard to this clonotype: Its antigen remains unknown.

This same sample was also part of a study on yellow fever vaccine responses in identical twins.

This chain joins TRBV7-8 and TRBJ2-1; tentatively, D is TRBD1 (5 bases). The origin of this receptor is a woman under 30 in good health. The sample consisted of PBMCs. CDR3 bases: TGTGCCAGCAGCTTAGTAGGCAGGGAAAGCTCCTACAATGAGCAGTTCTTC. It translates to CASSLVGRESSYNEQFF.